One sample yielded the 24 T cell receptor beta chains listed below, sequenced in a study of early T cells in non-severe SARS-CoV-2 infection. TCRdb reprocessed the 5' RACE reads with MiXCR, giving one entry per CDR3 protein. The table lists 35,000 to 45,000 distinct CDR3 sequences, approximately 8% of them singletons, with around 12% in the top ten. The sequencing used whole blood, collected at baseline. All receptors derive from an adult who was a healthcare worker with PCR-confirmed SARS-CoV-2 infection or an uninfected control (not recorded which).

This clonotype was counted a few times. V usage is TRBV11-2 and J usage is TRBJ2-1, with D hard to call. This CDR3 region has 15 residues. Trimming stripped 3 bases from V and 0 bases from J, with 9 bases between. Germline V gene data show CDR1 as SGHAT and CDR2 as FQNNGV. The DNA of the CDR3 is TGTGCCAGCAGCTTTGGGGTAAGCTCCTACAATGAGCAGTTCTTC. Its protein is CASSFGVSSYNEQFF.

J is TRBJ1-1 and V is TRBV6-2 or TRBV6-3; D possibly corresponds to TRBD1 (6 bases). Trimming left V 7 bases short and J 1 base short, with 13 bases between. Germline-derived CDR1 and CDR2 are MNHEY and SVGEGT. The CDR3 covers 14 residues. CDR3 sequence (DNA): TGTGCCAGCAAATCACAAGGGGGGAACACTGAAGCTTTCTTT. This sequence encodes CASKSQGGNTEAFF.

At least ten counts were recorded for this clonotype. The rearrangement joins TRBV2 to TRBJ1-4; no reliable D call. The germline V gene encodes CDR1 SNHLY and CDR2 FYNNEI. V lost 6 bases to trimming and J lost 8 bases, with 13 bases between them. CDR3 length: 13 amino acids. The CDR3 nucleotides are TGTGCCAGCAGACGTTTGGACGTGGAAAAACTGTTTTTT. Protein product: CASRRLDVEKLFF.

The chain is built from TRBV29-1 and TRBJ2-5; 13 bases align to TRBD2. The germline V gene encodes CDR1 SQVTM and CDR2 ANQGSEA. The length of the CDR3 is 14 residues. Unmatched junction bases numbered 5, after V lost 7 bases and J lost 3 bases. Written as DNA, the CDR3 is TGCAGCGCCGGACTAGCGGGGGTGGAAGAGACCCAGTACTTC. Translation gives CSAGLAGVEETQYF.

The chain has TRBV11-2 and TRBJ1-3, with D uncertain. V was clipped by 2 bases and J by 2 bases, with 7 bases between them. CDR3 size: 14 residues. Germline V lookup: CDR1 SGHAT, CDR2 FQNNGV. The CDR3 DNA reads TGTGCCAGCAGCTTAATTCGTACTGGAAACACCATATATTTT. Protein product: CASSLIRTGNTIYF. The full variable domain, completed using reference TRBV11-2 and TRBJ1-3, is EAGVAQSPRYKIIEKRQSVAFWCNPISGHATLYWYQQILGQGPKLLIQFQNNGVVDDSQLPKDRFSAERLKGVDSTLKIQPAKLEDSAVYLCASSLIRTGNTIYFGEGSWLTVV.

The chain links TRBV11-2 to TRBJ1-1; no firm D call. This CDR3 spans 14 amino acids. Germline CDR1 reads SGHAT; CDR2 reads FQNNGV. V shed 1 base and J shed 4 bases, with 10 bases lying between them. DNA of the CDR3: TGTGCCAGCAGCTTAGGGGCCTCGGGCACTGAAGCTTTCTTT. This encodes CASSLGASGTEAFF. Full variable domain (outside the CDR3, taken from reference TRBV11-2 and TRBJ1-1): EAGVAQSPRYKIIEKRQSVAFWCNPISGHATLYWYQQILGQGPKLLIQFQNNGVVDDSQLPKDRFSAERLKGVDSTLKIQPAKLEDSAVYLCASSLGASGTEAFFGQGTRLTVV.

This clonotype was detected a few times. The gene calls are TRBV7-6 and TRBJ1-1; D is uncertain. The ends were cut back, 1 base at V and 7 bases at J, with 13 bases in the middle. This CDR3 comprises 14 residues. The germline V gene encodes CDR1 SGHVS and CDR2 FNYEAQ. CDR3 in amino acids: CASSLEAEPSEAFF. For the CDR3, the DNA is TGTGCCAGCAGCTTAGAGGCGGAACCCAGTGAAGCTTTCTTT. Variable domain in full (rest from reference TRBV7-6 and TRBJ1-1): GAGVSQSPRYKVTKRGQDVALRCDPISGHVSLYWYRQALGQGPEFLTYFNYEAQQDKSGLPNDRFSAERPEGSISTLTIQRTEQRDSAMYRCASSLEAEPSEAFFGQGTRLTVV.

Here the CDR3 reads CASSQGRNTEAFF. The CDR3, as DNA: TGTGCCAGCTCACAGGGGCGGAACACTGAAGCTTTCTTT. This chain joins TRBV18 and TRBJ1-1, with D possibly being TRBD1 (5 bases). V lost 4 bases, J lost 1 base, and 7 bases lay in between. The CDR3 has 13 residues. CDR1 is KGHSH and CDR2 is LQKENI in the germline V gene.

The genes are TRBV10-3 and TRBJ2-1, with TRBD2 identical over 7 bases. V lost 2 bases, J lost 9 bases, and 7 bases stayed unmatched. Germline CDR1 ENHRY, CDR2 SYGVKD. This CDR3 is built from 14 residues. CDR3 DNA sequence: TGTGCCATCAGTGAGGAAATACGGGGGGTTGAGCAGTTCTTC. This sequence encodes CAISEEIRGVEQFF.

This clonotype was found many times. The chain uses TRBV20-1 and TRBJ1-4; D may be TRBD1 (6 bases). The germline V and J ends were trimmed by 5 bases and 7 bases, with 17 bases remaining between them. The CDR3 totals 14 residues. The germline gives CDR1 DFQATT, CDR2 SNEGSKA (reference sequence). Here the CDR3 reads CSAGGQGSGEKLFF. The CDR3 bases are TGCAGTGCTGGGGGCCAGGGTTCCGGTGAAAAACTGTTTTTT.

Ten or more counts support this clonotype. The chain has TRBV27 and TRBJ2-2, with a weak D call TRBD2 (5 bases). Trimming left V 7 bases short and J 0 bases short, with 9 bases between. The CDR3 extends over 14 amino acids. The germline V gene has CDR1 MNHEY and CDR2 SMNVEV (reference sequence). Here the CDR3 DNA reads TGTGCCAGCATGGAGGATACGAACACCGGGGAGCTGTTTTTT. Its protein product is CASMEDTNTGELFF.

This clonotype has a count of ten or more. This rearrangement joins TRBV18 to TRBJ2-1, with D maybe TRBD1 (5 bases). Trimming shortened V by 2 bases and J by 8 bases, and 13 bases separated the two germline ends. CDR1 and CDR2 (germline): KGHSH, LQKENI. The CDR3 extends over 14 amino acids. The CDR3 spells CASSPSRVSDEQFF. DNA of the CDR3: TGTGCCAGCTCACCAAGCAGGGTCAGCGATGAGCAGTTCTTC.

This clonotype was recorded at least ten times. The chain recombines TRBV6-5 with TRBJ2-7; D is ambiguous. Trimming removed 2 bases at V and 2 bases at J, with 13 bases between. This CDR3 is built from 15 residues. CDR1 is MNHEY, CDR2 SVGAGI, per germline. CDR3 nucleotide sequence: TGTGCCAGCAGTTACGCGGCAGGCGCTACCTACGAGCAGTACTTC. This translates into CASSYAAGATYEQYF.

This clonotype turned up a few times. The CDR3 sequence is CASRKAGISGANVLTF. The DNA for the CDR3 is TGTGCCAGCAGAAAGGCCGGGATCTCTGGGGCCAACGTCCTGACTTTC. The genes are TRBV28 and TRBJ2-6; possible D gene TRBD2, 5 bases. Germline V gene data show CDR1 as MDHEN and CDR2 as SYDVKM. The CDR3 contains 16 residues. Trimming left V 6 bases short and J 0 bases short, with 12 bases between.

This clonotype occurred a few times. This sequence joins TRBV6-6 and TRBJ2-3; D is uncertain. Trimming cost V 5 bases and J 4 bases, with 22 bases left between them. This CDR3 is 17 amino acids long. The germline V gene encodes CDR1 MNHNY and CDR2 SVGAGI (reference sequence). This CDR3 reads CASSRPQSAGRADTQYF. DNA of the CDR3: TGTGCCAGCAGTCGTCCCCAGAGCGCAGGTCGGGCAGATACGCAGTATTTT.

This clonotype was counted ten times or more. The CDR3 region is CASSLTSVSYEQYF. In DNA, the CDR3 is TGTGCCAGCAGCTTAACCTCCGTCTCCTACGAGCAGTACTTC. V is TRBV7-9 and J is TRBJ2-7; no clear D. The CDR3 loop spans 14 amino acids. Germline CDR1 is SEHNR and CDR2 is FQNEAQ (reference sequence). V lost 2 bases and J lost 0, with 8 bases in between.

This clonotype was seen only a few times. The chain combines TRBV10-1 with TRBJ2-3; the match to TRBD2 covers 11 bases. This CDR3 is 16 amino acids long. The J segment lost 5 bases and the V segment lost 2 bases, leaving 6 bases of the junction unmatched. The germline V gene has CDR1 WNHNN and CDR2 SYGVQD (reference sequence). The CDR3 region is CASSENPSGGQDTQYF. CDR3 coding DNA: TGCGCCAGCAGTGAGAATCCTAGCGGGGGGCAAGATACGCAGTATTTT.

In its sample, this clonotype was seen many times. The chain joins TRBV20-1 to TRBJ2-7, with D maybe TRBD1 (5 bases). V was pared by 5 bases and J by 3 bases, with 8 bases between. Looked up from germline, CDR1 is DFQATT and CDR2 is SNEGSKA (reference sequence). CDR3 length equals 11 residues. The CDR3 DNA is TGCAGTGCTGGGGCCGACTACGAGCAGTACTTC. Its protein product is CSAGADYEQYF.

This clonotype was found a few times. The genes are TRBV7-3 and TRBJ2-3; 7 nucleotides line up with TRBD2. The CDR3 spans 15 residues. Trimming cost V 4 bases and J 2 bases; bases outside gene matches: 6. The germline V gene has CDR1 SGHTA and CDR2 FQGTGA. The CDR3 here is CASSSMGGSTDTQYF. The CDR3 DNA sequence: TGTGCCAGCAGCTCCATGGGGGGGTCCACAGATACGCAGTATTTT.

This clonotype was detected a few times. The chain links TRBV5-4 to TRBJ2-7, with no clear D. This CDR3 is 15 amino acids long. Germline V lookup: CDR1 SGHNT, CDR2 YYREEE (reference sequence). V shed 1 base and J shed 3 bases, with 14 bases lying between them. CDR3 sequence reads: CASSLSQHESYEQYF. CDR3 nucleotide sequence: TGTGCCAGCAGCTTGTCCCAGCATGAAAGCTACGAGCAGTACTTC.

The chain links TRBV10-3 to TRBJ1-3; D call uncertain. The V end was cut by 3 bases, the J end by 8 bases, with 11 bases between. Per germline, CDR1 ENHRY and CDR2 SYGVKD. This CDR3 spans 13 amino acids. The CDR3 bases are TGTGCCATCAGTGACCGGGCGGCTCACACCATATATTTT. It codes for CAISDRAAHTIYF.

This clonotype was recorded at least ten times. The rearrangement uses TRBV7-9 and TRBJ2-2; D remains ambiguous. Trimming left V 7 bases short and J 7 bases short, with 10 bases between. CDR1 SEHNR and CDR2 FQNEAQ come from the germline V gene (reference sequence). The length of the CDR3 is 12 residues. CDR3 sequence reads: CASNPSGGELFF. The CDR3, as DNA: TGTGCCAGCAACCCCTCGGGCGGGGAGCTGTTTTTT.

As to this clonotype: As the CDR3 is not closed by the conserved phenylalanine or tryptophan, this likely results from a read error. The CDR3 DNA reads TGTGCCACCCGAGAGAAGGGGAACACTGAAGCTTTCTTA. This translates into CATREKGNTEAFL. The V call is TRBV6-1, the J call TRBJ1-1, with D uncertain. V lost 10 bases and J lost 1, with 13 bases in between. The germline CDR1 and CDR2 sequences are MNHNS and SASEGT. The CDR3 covers 13 residues.

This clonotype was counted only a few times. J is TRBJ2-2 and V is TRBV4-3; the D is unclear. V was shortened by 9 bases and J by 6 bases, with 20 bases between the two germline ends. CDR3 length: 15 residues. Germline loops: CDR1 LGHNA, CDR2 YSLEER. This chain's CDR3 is CASQRGHGSPGELFF. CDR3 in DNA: TGCGCCAGTCAGCGAGGTCATGGTTCTCCCGGGGAGCTGTTTTTT.